Shown below are 10 T cell receptor beta chains from a single sample sequenced in a study of blood T cells in healthy people across ages. Sample-barcoded 5' priming and a J-beta primer mix drove a second PCR of roughly 7 to 11 cycles. TCRdb re-called the 5' RACE reads with MiXCR, one entry per CDR3 protein. Altogether 590,000 or so distinct CDR3 sequences are present, about 30% being singletons, with the ten largest covering about 15%. Sequencing was done on a sample of blood. These receptors were collected from a woman over 75 in good health.

The gene calls are TRBV24-1 and TRBJ1-1; D is undetermined. Germline V lookup: CDR1 KGHDR, CDR2 SFDVKD. The CDR3 runs 14 residues. V lost 3 bases and J 4 bases, leaving 11 bases between the germline ends. The CDR3 is CATSDRQTGTEAFF. In nucleotides, the CDR3 is TGTGCCACCAGTGATAGGCAGACCGGCACTGAAGCTTTCTTT.

This clonotype was seen a few times. An end of the junction differs from the germline gene, which may be a read error. The V and J genes are TRBV11-2 and TRBJ2-1; 7 bases line up with TRBD1. Germline lookup yields CDR1 SGHAT and CDR2 FQNNGV. This CDR3 has 14 residues. CDR3: CAGSLDRVDNEQFF. CDR3 coding DNA: TGTGCCGGCAGCTTAGACAGGGTCGACAATGAGCAGTTCTTC.

This chain connects TRBV20-1 to TRBJ2-5; 10 bases are a match to TRBD2. TRBJ2-7 explains the end of the DNA better; the J call may be wrong. CDR1 and CDR2 from the germline V gene are DFQATT and SNEGSKA (reference sequence). The length of the CDR3 is 15 residues. CDR3 coding DNA: TGCAGTGCTAGAGGGATAGCGGGGGGAAACTACGAGCAGTACTTC. Protein: CSARGIAGGNYEQYF.

The rearrangement joins TRBV6-1 to TRBJ1-5; no clear D. The CDR3 is 14 amino acids. With 5 bases removed from V and 5 bases from J, the gap between germline ends came to 13 bases. Per the germline V gene, CDR1 is MNHNS and CDR2 is SASEGT. Here the CDR3 reads CASSWALKDQPQHF. The CDR3 region has the DNA TGTGCCAGCAGTTGGGCCCTGAAGGATCAGCCCCAGCATTTT.

The V call is TRBV5-1, the J call TRBJ2-2; D is perhaps TRBD1 or TRBD2 (6 bases each). CDR1 and CDR2 from the germline V gene are SGHRS and YFSETQ. Trimming took 4 bases from V and 3 from J, leaving 16 bases between them. This CDR3 is built from 16 residues. CDR3 region: CASSLTERGDTGELFF. In DNA, the CDR3 is TGCGCCAGCAGCCTTACTGAGAGGGGGGACACCGGGGAGCTGTTTTTT.

The V gene is TRBV6-2 or TRBV6-3, the J gene TRBJ1-5; D remains ambiguous. V lost 7 bases, J lost 3 bases, and 19 bases lay in between. The CDR3 extends over 16 amino acids. Germline assignment: CDR1 MNHEY and CDR2 SVGEGT. The DNA of the CDR3 is TGTGCCAGCACCTCCATGGTAACGGTGAACAATCAGCCCCAGCATTTT. This codes for CASTSMVTVNNQPQHF.

This clonotype appeared many times. The chain uses TRBV2 and TRBJ2-1; 10 positions match TRBD1. This CDR3 spans 15 amino acids. Trimming at V came to 2 bases and at J to 4 bases, leaving 2 bases not matched to a gene. From germline, CDR1 is SNHLY and CDR2 FYNNEI. CDR3 amino acids: CASSETGQGYNEQFF. DNA of the CDR3: TGTGCCAGCAGTGAAACGGGACAGGGGTACAATGAGCAGTTCTTC.

This clonotype was detected many times. The chain carries TRBV7-2 and TRBJ1-5, with D uncertain. V was cut by 4 bases and J by 7 bases, with 11 bases left in between. The CDR3 extends over 13 amino acids. CDR1 SGHTA and CDR2 FQGNSA come from the germline V gene. CDR3 region: CASSSTGLQPQHF. The DNA for the CDR3 is TGTGCCAGCAGCTCCACGGGGTTGCAGCCCCAGCATTTT. Supplemented by reference TRBV7-2 and TRBJ1-5, the full variable domain reads GAGVSQSPSNKVTEKGKDVELRCDPISGHTALYWYRQSLGQGLEFLIYFQGNSAPDKSGLPSDRFSAERTGGSVSTLTIQRTQQEDSAVYLCASSSTGLQPQHFGDGTRLSIL.

This clonotype appeared many times. V is TRBV7-2 and J is TRBJ2-7, with D hard to call. The CDR3 has 12 amino acids. V was trimmed by 5 bases and J by 2 bases, leaving 7 bases between them. Germline V CDR1 and CDR2: SGHTA, FQGNSA. The DNA for the CDR3 is TGTGCCAGCAGCCGGCGGACCTACGAGCAGTACTTC. Translation: CASSRRTYEQYF.

The V and J genes are TRBV7-9 and TRBJ2-5; D gene ambiguous. V lost 2 bases to trimming and J lost 2 bases, with 12 bases between them. There are 15 residues in the CDR3. The germline V gene encodes CDR1 SEHNR and CDR2 FQNEAQ (reference sequence). The CDR3 is CASSLPPSFQETQYF. CDR3 bases: TGTGCCAGCAGCTTACCTCCTAGTTTTCAAGAGACCCAGTACTTC. The full variable domain, rest sourced from reference TRBV7-9 and TRBJ2-5, is DTGVSQNPRHKITKRGQNVTFRCDPISEHNRLYWYRQTLGQGPEFLTYFQNEAQLEKSRLLSDRFSAERPKGSFSTLEIQRTEQGDSAMYLCASSLPPSFQETQYFGPGTRLLVL.